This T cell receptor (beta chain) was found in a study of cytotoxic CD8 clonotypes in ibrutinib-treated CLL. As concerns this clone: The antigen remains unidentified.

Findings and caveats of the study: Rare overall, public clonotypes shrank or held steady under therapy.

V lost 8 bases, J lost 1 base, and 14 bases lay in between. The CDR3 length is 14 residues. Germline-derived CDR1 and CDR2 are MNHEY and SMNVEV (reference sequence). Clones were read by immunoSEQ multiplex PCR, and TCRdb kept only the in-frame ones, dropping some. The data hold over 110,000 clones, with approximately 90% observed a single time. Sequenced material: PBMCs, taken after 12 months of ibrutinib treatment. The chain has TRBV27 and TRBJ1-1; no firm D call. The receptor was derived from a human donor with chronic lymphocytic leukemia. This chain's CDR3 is CASGRSGPNTEAFF. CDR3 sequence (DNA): TGTGCCAGCGGCCGGAGCGGACCGAACACTGAAGCTTTCTTT.